This T cell receptor beta chain was found in a study of blood T cell repertoires in COVID-19. Study as a whole: From the United States, Italy and Spain came samples of acute and convalescent COVID-19. Sample material is recorded as cDNA or gDNA derived from T cells, B-cell-depleted T cells, or PBMCs.

This CDR3 region has 17 residues. Germline assignment: CDR1 LNHDA and CDR2 SQIVND (reference sequence). V shed 6 bases and J 1 base; nucleotides not matched to a gene: 10. Original analysis: By means of reference gene primer amplification, nucleated cell counts were estimated. Profiling relied on immunoSEQ multiplex PCR, and the TCRdb table lists in-frame clones only, not all of them. V and J calls and clone size are given by that table; D and trimming were obtained from the DNA. The profile covers about 240,000 clones, with 88% appearing a single time and around 0.8% taken by the ten largest. The material sequenced was peripheral blood. The rearrangement links TRBV19 to TRBJ1-1; 11 bases match TRBD1. This sequence originates from a woman younger than 45 with acute or convalescent COVID-19. The CDR3 here is CASRASDRGQGNTEAFF. For the CDR3, the DNA is TGTGCCAGTAGAGCTTCGGACAGGGGGCAAGGGAACACTGAAGCTTTCTTT.